These 28 T cell receptor beta chains were sequenced from one sample in a study of identical twins. From the 5' RACE reads, TCRdb called clonotypes with MiXCR, one entry per CDR3 protein. The sample holds approximately 220,000 distinct CDR3 sequences, 6.5% to 9% seen once. The sample was also linked to a second study, of yellow fever vaccine responses in identical twins.

The sample comprised CD8+ T cells sorted from blood. The receptors here all came from a woman between 18 and 29 years old in good health.

This clonotype occurred many times. The chain links TRBV27 to TRBJ2-1, with D maybe TRBD1 (5 bases). CDR1 and CDR2 from the germline V gene are MNHEY and SMNVEV (reference sequence). The CDR3 is 16 amino acids. Trimming cost V 4 bases and J 4 bases, with 17 bases left between them. The CDR3 loop reads CASSSFTGSRYNEQFF. The CDR3 nucleotides read TGTGCCAGCAGTTCCTTCACAGGCAGCCGTTACAATGAGCAGTTCTTC.

Worth noting for this clonotype: A much more abundant neighbour one base away suggests this may be a read error. The chain links TRBV10-3 to TRBJ2-1; a possible D gene is TRBD2 (5 bases). The CDR3 is made up of 13 amino acids. V was cut by 10 bases and J by 5 bases, with 15 bases left in between. CDR1 and CDR2 (germline): ENHRY, SYGVKD. Here the CDR3 reads CATSVDSHNEQFF. The CDR3, as DNA: TGTGCCACGAGTGTGGACTCTCACAATGAGCAGTTCTTC.

At least ten counts were recorded for this clonotype. The CDR3 sequence: CASSLSSGRPRFF. CDR3 DNA: TGTGCCAGCAGTTTGTCTAGCGGGAGGCCTCGGTTCTTC. The chain uses TRBV27 and TRBJ2-1; the match to TRBD2 covers 11 bases. CDR1 is MNHEY, CDR2 SMNVEV, per germline (reference sequence). The CDR3 runs to 13 residues. The V and J ends lost 3 bases and 15 bases, in that order; junction bases with no gene match: 7.

V gene TRBV13 combines with J gene TRBJ2-1; D gene uncertain. Trimming took 5 bases from V and 10 from J, leaving 9 bases between them. Germline V gene lookup returns CDR1 PRHDT and CDR2 FYEKMQ (reference sequence). CDR3 size: 11 residues. The CDR3 loop is CASSPGREQFF. CDR3 DNA: TGTGCCAGCAGCCCCGGGCGGGAGCAGTTCTTC.

There are a few counts of this clonotype. The rearrangement links TRBV11-2 to TRBJ2-2; 7 positions match TRBD1. This CDR3 has 16 residues. V lost 5 bases and J lost 4; bases outside the gene matches: 10. Germline lookup yields CDR1 SGHAT and CDR2 FQNNGV. CDR3 protein: CASSPLTGLGTGELFF. The CDR3 nucleotides read TGTGCCAGCAGCCCCCTGACAGGGTTGGGCACCGGGGAGCTGTTTTTT.

This clonotype was counted many times. This chain joins TRBV10-1 and TRBJ2-1; possible D gene TRBD2, 5 bases. In germline, CDR1 is WNHNN, CDR2 SYGVQD (reference sequence). Trimming cost V 3 bases and J 0 bases, with 12 bases left between them. This CDR3 has 16 amino acids. The CDR3: CASSESGRSSYNEQFF. CDR3 nucleotides: TGCGCCAGCAGTGAATCTGGGAGAAGCTCCTACAATGAGCAGTTCTTC.

At least ten counts were recorded for this clonotype. The rearrangement joins TRBV2 to TRBJ1-5; D may be TRBD1 (5 bases). The CDR3 is 14 residues long. CDR1 and CDR2 (germline): SNHLY, FYNNEI. Trimming removed 1 base at V and 5 bases at J, with 9 bases between. The CDR3 reads CASSEGQGYQPQHF. DNA of the CDR3: TGTGCCAGCAGTGAAGGTCAGGGTTATCAGCCCCAGCATTTT.

Many counts were recorded for this clonotype. As DNA, the CDR3 is TGTGCCAGCAGTGCGGGACAGCCAAACCAGCCCCAGCATTTT. This codes for CASSAGQPNQPQHF. V gene TRBV12-3 or TRBV12-4 combines with J gene TRBJ1-5; 7 bases are a match to TRBD1. V was pared by 5 bases and J by 7 bases, with 8 bases of the junction left unmatched. The CDR3 covers 14 residues.

V gene TRBV7-9 combines with J gene TRBJ1-2; no firm D call. V was trimmed by 1 base and J by 6 bases, leaving 12 bases between them. Germline V gene lookup returns CDR1 SEHNR and CDR2 FQNEAQ (reference sequence). CDR3 length: 14 amino acids. The CDR3 sequence: CASSLGAGYDGYTF. The CDR3 nucleotides are TGTGCCAGCAGCTTAGGGGCAGGATACGATGGCTACACCTTC.

At least ten counts were recorded for this clonotype. As DNA, the CDR3 is TGTGCCAGCAGTGAAGCCGCAGGGGTGGCTGGAAACACCATATATTTT. It is translated as CASSEAAGVAGNTIYF. The chain joins TRBV25-1 to TRBJ1-3, with D possibly matching TRBD1 (6 bases). This CDR3 has 16 amino acids. Germline-derived CDR1 and CDR2 are MGHDK and SYGVNS. V lost 2 bases and J lost 2, with 13 bases in between.

This clonotype was seen many times. The chain is built from TRBV10-3 and TRBJ2-1, with no clear D. Per the germline V gene, CDR1 is ENHRY and CDR2 is SYGVKD. V was cut by 6 bases and J by 5 bases, with 5 bases left in between. This CDR3 has 11 amino acids. Written as DNA, the CDR3 is TGTGCCATCAGAGGTGACAATGAGCAGTTCTTC. Translating gives CAIRGDNEQFF.

This clonotype was seen repeatedly, ten times or more. V usage is TRBV6-6 and J usage is TRBJ2-7; tentative D call: TRBD2 (6 bases). Trimming stripped 8 bases from V and 2 bases from J, with 10 bases between. The germline gives CDR1 MNHNY, CDR2 SVGAGI (reference sequence). The CDR3 has 12 amino acids. The DNA for the CDR3 is TGTGCCAGCCGGGACTTCACCTACGAGCAGTACTTC. It yields the protein CASRDFTYEQYF.

This clonotype was observed a few times. The chain recombines TRBV9 with TRBJ2-3, with TRBD2 matching over 12 bases. V was pared by 3 bases and J by 3 bases, with 8 bases of the junction left unmatched. The germline gives CDR1 SGDLS, CDR2 YYNGEE. The CDR3 contains 17 residues. CDR3 sequence (DNA): TGTGCCAGCAGCGACCGGACTAGCGGGGAGGGGACAGATACGCAGTATTTT. Its protein product is CASSDRTSGEGTDTQYF.

This clonotype was counted at least ten times. V gene TRBV27 combines with J gene TRBJ1-1; D uncertain. Germline loops: CDR1 MNHEY, CDR2 SMNVEV (reference sequence). Trimming stripped 0 bases from V and 7 bases from J, with 9 bases between. The CDR3 length is 13 residues. The CDR3 DNA reads TGTGCCAGCAGTTTATCGGGGTTTAATGAAGCTTTCTTT. Protein product: CASSLSGFNEAFF.

The chain uses TRBV7-6 and TRBJ2-1; 10 bases map to TRBD2. CDR1 is SGHVS and CDR2 is FNYEAQ in the germline V gene. V trimming: 2 bases; J trimming: 4 bases; junction bases outside the gene matches: 2. The CDR3 extends over 15 amino acids. In DNA form, the CDR3 reads TGTGCCAGCAGCTTAAGTAGCGGGAGGTACAATGAGCAGTTCTTC. Protein sequence: CASSLSSGRYNEQFF.

This clonotype was detected only a few times. V gene TRBV27 combines with J gene TRBJ2-5; D may be TRBD1 (6 bases). The CDR3 spans 13 residues. The germline gives CDR1 MNHEY, CDR2 SMNVEV (reference sequence). V lost 3 bases and J 10 bases, leaving 15 bases between the germline ends. The CDR3, as DNA: TGTGCCAGCAGTTTCTCCTCTCAGGGGAACCAGTACTTC. The encoded protein is CASSFSSQGNQYF.

The chain employs TRBV5-1 and TRBJ2-3; TRBD1 matches 7 bases. The CDR3 loop spans 17 amino acids. The germline CDR1 and CDR2 sequences are SGHRS and YFSETQ. V lost 4 bases, J lost 6 bases, and 17 bases stayed unmatched. CDR3 residues: CASSLARSGQWGDTQYF. As DNA, the CDR3 is TGCGCCAGCAGCCTTGCCCGGTCGGGACAGTGGGGGGATACGCAGTATTTT.

This clonotype was picked up many times. V gene TRBV4-1 combines with J gene TRBJ1-6, with 11 nucleotides matching TRBD1. The CDR3 contains 16 residues. CDR1 is MGHRA and CDR2 is YSYEKL in the germline V gene. Germline trimming cut 3 bases from V and 9 bases from J; bases unmatched to any gene: 7. The CDR3 loop is CASSQDSGTGGSPLHF. The CDR3 region has the DNA TGCGCCAGCAGCCAGGACTCCGGGACAGGGGGTTCACCCCTCCACTTT.

The chain employs TRBV7-2 and TRBJ2-1; TRBD2 agrees at 10 bases. V was clipped by 2 bases and J by 6 bases; unmatched bases: 10. The CDR3 extends over 17 amino acids. Germline values: CDR1 SGHTA, CDR2 FQGNSA. The CDR3 sequence: CASSLSSGGAFRNEQFF. DNA for the CDR3: TGTGCCAGCAGCTTATCGAGCGGGGGGGCTTTTCGCAATGAGCAGTTCTTC.

J is TRBJ2-3 and V is TRBV7-9; the D gene is possibly TRBD2 (5 bases). The CDR3 loop spans 15 amino acids. Germline CDR1 is SEHNR and CDR2 is FQNEAQ (reference sequence). V was shortened by 10 bases and J by 1 base, with 18 bases between the two germline ends. The CDR3 sequence is CAIDKSGFRTDTQYF. CDR3 nucleotides: TGTGCCATCGATAAAAGCGGATTCCGCACAGATACGCAGTATTTT.

This clonotype was counted at least ten times. The chain employs TRBV20-1 and TRBJ1-2; 9 nucleotides line up with TRBD1. V dropped 1 base and J dropped 8; count of bases not matched to a gene: 8. The CDR3 sequence is 14 residues long. Germline V gene lookup returns CDR1 DFQATT and CDR2 SNEGSKA (reference sequence). The CDR3 region is CSARVRQGGWGYTF. CDR3 bases: TGCAGTGCTAGAGTTCGACAGGGGGGTTGGGGCTACACCTTC.

With respect to this clonotype: Since no conserved phenylalanine or tryptophan closes the CDR3, a read error is the likely cause. Because the CDR3's place on the DNA is in doubt, the DNA is left out and the CDR3 is given as listed by TCRdb. V is TRBV6-1 and J is TRBJ1-2. The CDR3 is 10 residues long, ends included. Germline assignment: CDR1 MNHNS and CDR2 SASEGT. CDR3 region: CASSEESPSL.

The J gene is TRBJ2-1, the V gene TRBV28; 10 positions match TRBD2. CDR3 length equals 15 residues. V trimming: 8 bases; J trimming: 9 bases; junction bases outside the gene matches: 13. CDR1 MDHEN and CDR2 SYDVKM come from the germline V gene. This CDR3 reads CASQRLAGDGAEQFF. Written as DNA, the CDR3 is TGTGCCAGCCAACGTCTAGCGGGAGATGGTGCTGAGCAGTTCTTC.

This clonotype has more than one count but fewer than ten. The chain uses TRBV18 and TRBJ2-5; D is possibly TRBD1 (5 bases). V was clipped by 0 bases and J by 14 bases, with 13 bases between them. The V gene's germline CDR1 is KGHSH and CDR2 LQKENI. The CDR3 is made up of 12 amino acids. The CDR3 coding sequence is TGTGCCAGCTCACCACCAGGGGAAACACCCTACTTC. Protein product: CASSPPGETPYF.

A few counts support this clonotype. V is TRBV2 and J is TRBJ2-3, with 7 positions matching TRBD2. V lost 2 bases and J lost 4; bases outside the gene matches: 6. In germline, CDR1 is SNHLY, CDR2 FYNNEI. CDR3 length: 15 residues. The DNA for the CDR3 is TGTGCCAGCAGTGAATCGGCGGGGAGGGCAGATACGCAGTATTTT. Amino acids: CASSESAGRADTQYF.

This clonotype was counted at least ten times. The V gene is TRBV20-1, the J gene TRBJ2-3, with TRBD1 identical over 9 bases. CDR1 is DFQATT, CDR2 SNEGSKA, per germline (reference sequence). V dropped 0 bases and J dropped 4; count of bases not matched to a gene: 5. The length of the CDR3 is 15 residues. Here the CDR3 reads CSAREGTGIPDTQYF. The CDR3 nucleotides are TGCAGTGCTAGAGAAGGGACAGGGATTCCAGATACGCAGTATTTT.

This clonotype was picked up a small number of times. This rearrangement joins TRBV29-1 to TRBJ1-2, with D unresolved. V was cut by 4 bases and J by 7 bases, with 13 bases left in between. This CDR3 is built from 12 residues. Germline V gene lookup returns CDR1 SQVTM and CDR2 ANQGSEA. The CDR3 nucleotides are TGCAGCGTTGTGGGAGAAGCTGGTGGCTACACCTTC. Protein product: CSVVGEAGGYTF.

The V call is TRBV7-6, the J call TRBJ2-1; D not resolved. The CDR3 has 16 residues. Germline CDR1 and CDR2: SGHVS and FNYEAQ. V was shortened by 0 bases and J by 2 bases, with 11 bases between the two germline ends. The chain's CDR3 is CASSLALGNPYNEQFF. CDR3 DNA sequence: TGTGCCAGCAGCTTAGCGCTAGGGAACCCCTACAATGAGCAGTTCTTC.